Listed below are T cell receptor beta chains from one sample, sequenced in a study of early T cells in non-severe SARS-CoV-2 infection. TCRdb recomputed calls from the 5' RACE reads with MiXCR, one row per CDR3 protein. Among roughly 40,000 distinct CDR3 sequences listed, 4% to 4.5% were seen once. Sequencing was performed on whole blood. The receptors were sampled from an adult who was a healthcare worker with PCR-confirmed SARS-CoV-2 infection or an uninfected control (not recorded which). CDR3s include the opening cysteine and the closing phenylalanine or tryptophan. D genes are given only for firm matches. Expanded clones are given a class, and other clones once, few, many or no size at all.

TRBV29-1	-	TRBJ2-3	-	TGCAGCGTTTATCAGCTAACAGATACGCAGTATTTT	CSVYQLTDTQYF
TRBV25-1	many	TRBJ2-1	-	TGTGCCAGCAGTGCTGGGACTCGTGGGAATGAGCAGTTCTTC	CASSAGTRGNEQFF
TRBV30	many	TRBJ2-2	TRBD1	TGTGCCTGGAATACAGGGGACCACACCGGGGAGCTGTTTTTT	CAWNTGDHTGELFF
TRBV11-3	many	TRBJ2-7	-	TGTGCCAGCAGCTTGATAGGGATCGAGCAGTACTTC	CASSLIGIEQYF
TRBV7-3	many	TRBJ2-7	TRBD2	TGTGCCAGCAGCTTCCGAGCGGGGGACGAGCAGTACTTC	CASSFRAGDEQYF
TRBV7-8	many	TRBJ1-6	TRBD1	TGTGCCAGCAGCTTAGGGGACAGGGGGTTTAATTCACCCCTCCACTTT	CASSLGDRGFNSPLHF
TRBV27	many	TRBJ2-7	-	TGTGCCAGCGGGACGGTGGCCTGGGAGCAGTACTTC	CASGTVAWEQYF
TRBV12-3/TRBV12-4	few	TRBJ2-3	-	TGTGCCAGCAGTTTTCTGAGAACAGATACGCAGTATTTT	CASSFLRTDTQYF
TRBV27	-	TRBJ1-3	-	TGTGCCAGCAGTACGCCCCACTCTGGAAACACCATATATTTT	CASSTPHSGNTIYF
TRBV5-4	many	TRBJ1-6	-	TGTGCCAGCAGGCCAGTAGCTGGGAATTCACCCCTCCACTTT	CASRPVAGNSPLHF
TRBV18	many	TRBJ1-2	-	TGTGCCAGCTCACCACTCCAGGGAGATGGCTACACCTTC	CASSPLQGDGYTF
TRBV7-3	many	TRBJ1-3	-	TGTGCCAGCAGGCCGAGCTCTGGAAACACCATATATTTT	CASRPSSGNTIYF
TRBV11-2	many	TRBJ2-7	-	TGTGCCAGCAGCTTGGGAGACAGCCTTTACGAGCAGTACTTC	CASSLGDSLYEQYF
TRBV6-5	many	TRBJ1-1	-	TGTGCCAGCAGTTACGATGGGAGCCGGAACACTGAAGCTTTCTTT	CASSYDGSRNTEAFF
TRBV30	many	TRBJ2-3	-	TGTGCCTGGAGTGTCGGTGGAGGCGGAGATACGCAGTATTTT	CAWSVGGGGDTQYF
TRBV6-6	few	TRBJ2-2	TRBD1	TGTACCAGCAGTTATTCTCCCGACAGGGCCACCGGGGAGCTGTTTTTT	CTSSYSPDRATGELFF
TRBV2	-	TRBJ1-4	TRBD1	TGTGCCAGCAGAGCAGGGGGCCGAAATGAAAAACTGTTTTTT	CASRAGGRNEKLFF